Below, 13 T cell receptor beta chains from the same sample are listed, as sequenced in a study of blood T cells in healthy people across ages. Then a second PCR, running roughly 6 to 12 cycles, was carried out with a sample-barcoded 5' primer and a J-beta primer mix. TCRdb ran MiXCR on the 5' RACE reads and lists one entry per CDR3 protein. The sample shows about 1.4 million distinct CDR3 sequences, around 59% of them seen only once. Source material: blood. These receptors all stem from a man aged 18 to 29 in good health.

The V call is TRBV7-2, the J call TRBJ1-4; no clear D. Germline V CDR1 and CDR2: SGHTA, FQGNSA. Trimming took 1 base from V and 3 from J, leaving 12 bases between them. CDR3 length equals 16 residues. The CDR3 bases are TGTGCCAGCAGCTTAGTTGTGGGGTCGGCTAATGAAAAACTGTTTTTT. This encodes CASSLVVGSANEKLFF.

The CDR3 sequence is CASSADRGSDEQYF. The DNA of the CDR3 is TGTGCCAGCAGTGCGGACAGGGGGAGCGACGAGCAGTACTTC. The rearrangement joins TRBV28 to TRBJ2-7, with 10 positions matching TRBD1. V shed 5 bases, J shed 5 bases, and the junction held 6 bases outside the gene matches. This CDR3 is 14 amino acids long. CDR1 and CDR2 from the germline V gene are MDHEN and SYDVKM.

This clonotype was seen more than once but under ten times. V is TRBV20-1 and J is TRBJ2-5; TRBD2 agrees at 12 bases. V dropped 5 bases and J dropped 1; count of bases not matched to a gene: 2. This CDR3 comprises 14 residues. CDR1 and CDR2 from the germline V gene are DFQATT and SNEGSKA (reference sequence). CDR3 nucleotide sequence: TGCAGTGCTGGACTAGCGGGGCCCCAAGAGACCCAGTACTTC. Protein sequence: CSAGLAGPQETQYF.

V and J are TRBV20-1 and TRBJ2-7, with 8 bases matching TRBD1. The CDR3 consists of 15 residues. With 1 base clipped from V and 3 bases from J, the junction kept 8 bases outside the gene matches. Germline CDR1 is DFQATT and CDR2 is SNEGSKA (reference sequence). This chain's CDR3 is CSARGDTGTGYEQYF. CDR3 bases: TGCAGTGCTAGAGGGGATACCGGGACAGGCTACGAGCAGTACTTC.

This clonotype appeared a few times. V and J are TRBV12-3 or TRBV12-4 and TRBJ1-4, with D perhaps TRBD1 (6 bases). The CDR3 contains 13 residues. The V end lost 7 bases, the J end lost 6 bases, and 12 bases lay between the germline ends. The CDR3 loop is CASNRALHEKLFF. CDR3 nucleotide sequence: TGTGCCAGCAACAGGGCGTTGCATGAAAAACTGTTTTTT.

The V call is TRBV6-1, the J call TRBJ1-3; D not resolved. Germline values: CDR1 MNHNS, CDR2 SASEGT. V was trimmed by 6 bases and J by 4 bases, leaving 13 bases between them. The CDR3 consists of 14 residues. The CDR3 bases are TGTGCCAGCAGCGGATTGGGATCAGGAAACACCATATATTTT. Its protein is CASSGLGSGNTIYF.

The chain employs TRBV10-1 and TRBJ2-4; TRBD1 agrees at 9 bases. Germline CDR1 and CDR2: WNHNN and SYGVQD (reference sequence). Losses at the gene ends were 1 base for V and 3 bases for J; bases not matched to a gene: 4. This CDR3 has 16 amino acids. The CDR3 DNA is TGCGCCAGCAGTGAGTGGGGGGACAGGGACAAAAACATTCAGTACTTC. It specifies CASSEWGDRDKNIQYF.

This clonotype occurred a few times. This chain joins TRBV20-1 and TRBJ2-7; 10 bases align to TRBD1. V lost 0 bases, J lost 3 bases, and 5 bases stayed unmatched. Germline CDR1 DFQATT, CDR2 SNEGSKA (reference sequence). This CDR3 region has 15 residues. CDR3 sequence: CSARDADRGDYEQYF. The CDR3 DNA follows: TGCAGTGCTAGAGATGCGGACAGGGGGGACTACGAGCAGTACTTC.

This clonotype appeared once. This sequence joins TRBV3-1 and TRBJ2-5; possible D gene TRBD2, 7 bases. V gave up 0 bases and J gave up 0 bases, with 14 bases separating them. The CDR3 spans 17 residues. CDR1 is LGHDT and CDR2 is YNNKEL in the germline V gene (reference sequence). CDR3 residues: CASSQEGRGPYQETQYF. CDR3 nucleotide sequence: TGTGCCAGCAGCCAAGAAGGGCGGGGGCCATACCAAGAGACCCAGTACTTC.

V and J are TRBV5-1 and TRBJ2-7, with D tentatively TRBD1 or TRBD2 (5 bases each). The V and J ends lost 3 bases and 4 bases respectively, with 17 bases between them. This CDR3 is 15 amino acids long. The germline gives CDR1 SGHRS, CDR2 YFSETQ. The CDR3 spells CASSSIPGPSYEQYF. CDR3 bases: TGCGCCAGCAGCTCGATTCCGGGACCGAGTTACGAGCAGTACTTC.

The rearrangement links TRBV20-1 to TRBJ2-2, with D perhaps TRBD1 (6 bases). Between the trimmed V and J ends, which lost 0 bases and 4 bases, there was a span of 21 bases. The CDR3 sequence is 18 residues long. Per the germline V gene, CDR1 is DFQATT and CDR2 is SNEGSKA (reference sequence). The CDR3 loop is CSARESGQGSVGTGELFF. In DNA form, the CDR3 reads TGCAGTGCTAGAGAATCTGGTCAGGGGAGCGTTGGCACCGGGGAGCTGTTTTTT.

The V and J genes are TRBV4-2 and TRBJ2-2; 7 positions match TRBD2. The CDR3 covers 16 residues. Germline lookup yields CDR1 LGHNA and CDR2 YNFKEQ. With 4 bases clipped from V and 2 bases from J, the junction kept 7 bases outside the gene matches. The CDR3 DNA follows: TGTGCCAGCAGCCGTTCGGCGGGGGTAAACACCGGGGAGCTGTTTTTT. The encoded protein is CASSRSAGVNTGELFF.

The chain couples TRBV20-1 to TRBJ1-1; unclear D gene. Germline V gene lookup returns CDR1 DFQATT and CDR2 SNEGSKA (reference sequence). V lost 1 base to trimming and J lost 10 bases, with 1 base between them. The CDR3 consists of 8 residues. The CDR3 sequence is CSARGAFF. CDR3 nucleotide sequence: TGCAGTGCTAGAGGAGCTTTCTTT.